In this sample, the clone carrying this T cell receptor beta chain turned up a few times. Its target is not known. This sample was taken from a study of OX40 agonist ivuxolimab in advanced cancers. Study-wide background: In this cohort, patients received ivuxolimab, an agonistic anti-OX40 (CD134) antibody. Study results and limitations: There were, on average, more expanded clones in CD8+ T cells than in CD4+.

Sequencing used immunoSEQ multiplex PCR; TCRdb keeps in-frame clones, though not all of them. The sample lists 35,000 to 50,000 clones, over 75% seen once, with more than 15% in the top ten. The cohort excluded patients with autoimmune disease history or systemic immunosuppression. The CDR3 is made up of 14 amino acids. V dropped 3 bases and J dropped 4 bases, with 12 bases sitting between them. The germline V gene has CDR1 LNHDA and CDR2 SQIVND (reference sequence). This sequence originates from an adult with an advanced solid tumor such as melanoma, head and neck, liver or kidney cancer. The material was CD4+ or CD8+ T cells sorted from blood, obtained in a trial of the OX40 agonist ivuxolimab. The chain is built from TRBV19 and TRBJ1-1; D possibly corresponds to TRBD1 (6 bases). The CDR3 loop is CASSMKARGTEAFF. CDR3 nucleotides: TGTGCCAGTAGTATGAAAGCCAGGGGCACTGAAGCTTTCTTT.